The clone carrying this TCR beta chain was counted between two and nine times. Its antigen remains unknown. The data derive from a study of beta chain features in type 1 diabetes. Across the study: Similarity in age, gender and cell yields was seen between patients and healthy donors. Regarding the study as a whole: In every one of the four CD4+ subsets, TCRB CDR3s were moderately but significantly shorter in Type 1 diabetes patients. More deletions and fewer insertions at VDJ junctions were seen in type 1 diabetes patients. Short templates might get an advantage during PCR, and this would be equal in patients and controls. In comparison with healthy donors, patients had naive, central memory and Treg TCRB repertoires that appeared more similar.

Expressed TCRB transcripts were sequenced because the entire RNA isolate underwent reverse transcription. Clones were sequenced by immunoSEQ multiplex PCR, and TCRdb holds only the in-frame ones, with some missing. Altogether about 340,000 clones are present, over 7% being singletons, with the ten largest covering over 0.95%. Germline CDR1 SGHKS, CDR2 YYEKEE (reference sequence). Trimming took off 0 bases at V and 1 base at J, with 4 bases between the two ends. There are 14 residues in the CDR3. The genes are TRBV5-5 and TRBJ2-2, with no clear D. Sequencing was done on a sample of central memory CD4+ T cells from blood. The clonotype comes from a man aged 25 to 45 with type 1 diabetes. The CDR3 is CASSLELNTGELFF. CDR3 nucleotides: TGTGCCAGCAGCTTGGAGCTGAACACCGGGGAGCTGTTTTTT.